This T cell receptor (beta chain) was captured in a study of blood T cell repertoires in COVID-19. Clones were sequenced by immunoSEQ multiplex PCR, and TCRdb holds only the in-frame ones, with some missing. The sample lists about 280,000 clones; 83% were seen once. V shed 1 base and J shed 13 bases, with 16 bases lying between them. CDR1 is SEHNR, CDR2 FQNEAQ, per germline (reference sequence). The CDR3 is 13 residues long. Specimen: peripheral blood. V gene TRBV7-9 combines with J gene TRBJ1-2; D is uncertain. This TCR derives from a woman aged 50 to 65 who had recovered from COVID-19. This chain's CDR3 is CASSLGLGRPFTF. CDR3 in DNA: TGTGCCAGCAGCTTAGGCCTGGGCAGGCCCTTCACCTTC.